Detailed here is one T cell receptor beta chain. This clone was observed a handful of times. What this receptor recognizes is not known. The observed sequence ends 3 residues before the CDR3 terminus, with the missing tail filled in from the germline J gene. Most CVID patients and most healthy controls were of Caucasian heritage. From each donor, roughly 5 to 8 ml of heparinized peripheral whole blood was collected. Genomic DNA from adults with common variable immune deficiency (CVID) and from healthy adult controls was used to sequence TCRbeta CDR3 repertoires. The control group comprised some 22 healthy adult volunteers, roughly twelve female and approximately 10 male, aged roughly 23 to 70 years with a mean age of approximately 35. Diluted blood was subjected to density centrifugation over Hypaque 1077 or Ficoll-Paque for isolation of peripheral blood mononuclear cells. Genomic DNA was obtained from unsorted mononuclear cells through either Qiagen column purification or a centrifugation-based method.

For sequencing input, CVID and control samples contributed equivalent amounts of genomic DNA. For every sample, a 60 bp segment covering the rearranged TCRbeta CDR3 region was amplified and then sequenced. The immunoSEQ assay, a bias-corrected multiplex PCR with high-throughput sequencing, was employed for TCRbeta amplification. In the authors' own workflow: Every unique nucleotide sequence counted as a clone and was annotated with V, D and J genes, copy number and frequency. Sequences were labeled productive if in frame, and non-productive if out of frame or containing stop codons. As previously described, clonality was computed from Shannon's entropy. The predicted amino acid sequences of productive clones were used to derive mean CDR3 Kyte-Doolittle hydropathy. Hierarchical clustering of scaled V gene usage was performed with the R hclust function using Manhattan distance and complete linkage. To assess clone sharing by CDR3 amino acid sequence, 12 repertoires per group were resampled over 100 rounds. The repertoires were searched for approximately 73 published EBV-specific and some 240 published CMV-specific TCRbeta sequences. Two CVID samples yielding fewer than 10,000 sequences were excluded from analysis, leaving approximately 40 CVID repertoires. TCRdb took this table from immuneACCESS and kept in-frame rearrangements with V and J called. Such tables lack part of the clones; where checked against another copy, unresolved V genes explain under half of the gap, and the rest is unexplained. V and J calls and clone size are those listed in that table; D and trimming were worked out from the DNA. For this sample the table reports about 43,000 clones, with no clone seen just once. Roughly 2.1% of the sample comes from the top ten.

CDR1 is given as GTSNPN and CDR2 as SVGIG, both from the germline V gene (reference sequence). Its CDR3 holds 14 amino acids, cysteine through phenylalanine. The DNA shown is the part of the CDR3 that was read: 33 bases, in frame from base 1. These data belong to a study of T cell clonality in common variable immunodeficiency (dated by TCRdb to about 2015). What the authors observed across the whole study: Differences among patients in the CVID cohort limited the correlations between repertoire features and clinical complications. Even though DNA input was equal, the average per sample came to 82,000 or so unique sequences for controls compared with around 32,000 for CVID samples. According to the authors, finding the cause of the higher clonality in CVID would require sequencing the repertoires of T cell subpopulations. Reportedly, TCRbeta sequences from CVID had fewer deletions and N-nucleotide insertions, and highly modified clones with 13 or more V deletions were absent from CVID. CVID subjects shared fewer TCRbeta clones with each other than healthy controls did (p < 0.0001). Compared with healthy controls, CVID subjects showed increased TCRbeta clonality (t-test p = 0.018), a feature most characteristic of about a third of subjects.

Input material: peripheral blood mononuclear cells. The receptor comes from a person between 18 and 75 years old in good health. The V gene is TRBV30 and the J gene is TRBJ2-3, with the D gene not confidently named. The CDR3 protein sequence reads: CAWSPTRPTQPQYF. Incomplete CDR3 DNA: TGTGCCTGGAGCCCCACCAGGCCAACTCAGCCG. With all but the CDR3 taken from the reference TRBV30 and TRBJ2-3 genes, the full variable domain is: SQTIHQWPATLVQPVGSPLSLECTVEGTSNPNLYWYRQAAGRGLQLLFYSVGIGQISSEVPQNLSASRPQDRQFILSSKKLLLSDSGFYLCAWSPTRPTQPQYFGPGTRLTVL.